Following are 6 T cell receptor beta chains from one sample sequenced in a study of shared clonotypes between healthy human individuals. Here immunoSEQ multiplex PCR was the method, and the copy in TCRdb shows in-frame clones only, minus some. Of around 2,000,000 clones listed, around 96% were seen once; the top ten hold around 1.1%. Naive CD8 cells were CD45RO-negative, positively selected for CCR7, excluding terminally differentiated effector memory CD45RA+ cells. The sample comprised naive CD8+ T cells sorted from blood. Receptors originate from a man between 18 and 29 years old in good health.

The chain uses TRBV6-1 and TRBJ2-2; D call uncertain. The CDR3 consists of 14 residues. Germline CDR1 is MNHNS and CDR2 is SASEGT. Trimming cost V 2 bases and J 7 bases, with 11 bases left between them. In DNA, the CDR3 is TGTGCCAGCAGTGAATTCCGGGCCGGCGGGGAGCTGTTTTTT. This gives the protein CASSEFRAGGELFF.

As concerns this clone: Other nucleotide sequences in the sample specify the same CDR3. The chain combines TRBV27 with TRBJ2-7; D remains ambiguous. The CDR3 length is 10 residues. Germline loops: CDR1 MNHEY, CDR2 SMNVEV (reference sequence). V was trimmed by 0 bases and J by 6 bases, leaving 0 bases between them. CDR3 nucleotide sequence: TGTGCCAGCAGTTTATCCGAGCAGTACTTC. Amino acids: CASSLSEQYF.

The V gene is TRBV29-1, the J gene TRBJ2-3, with TRBD2 as a possible D gene (6 bases). The length of the CDR3 is 13 residues. V shed 5 bases and J shed 2 bases, with 11 bases lying between them. CDR1 SQVTM and CDR2 ANQGSEA come from the germline V gene. CDR3 DNA: TGCAGCGTTACGGGGGAGAACACAGATACGCAGTATTTT. Amino acid sequence: CSVTGENTDTQYF.

V gene TRBV6-1 combines with J gene TRBJ2-2, with unresolved D. V was pared by 6 bases and J by 6 bases, with 8 bases between. CDR1 and CDR2 from the germline V gene are MNHNS and SASEGT. There are 12 residues in the CDR3. The CDR3 bases are TGTGCCAGCAGGAGCATCGCCGGGGAGCTGTTTTTT. Translation gives CASRSIAGELFF.

The chain employs TRBV7-9 and TRBJ1-2, with TRBD1 matching 7 bases. Germline trimming cut 1 base from V and 7 bases from J; bases unmatched to any gene: 6. CDR3 length: 14 amino acids. The germline gives CDR1 SEHNR, CDR2 FQNEAQ (reference sequence). CDR3 sequence: CASSLVQGGSGYTF. The CDR3 DNA is TGTGCCAGCAGCTTAGTTCAGGGGGGTTCTGGCTACACCTTC.

A single count supports this clone. V is TRBV2 and J is TRBJ2-7, with TRBD2 matching over 9 bases. This CDR3 comprises 15 residues. Germline V CDR1 and CDR2: SNHLY, FYNNEI. The J segment lost 3 bases and the V segment lost 2 bases, leaving 5 bases of the junction unmatched. The CDR3 DNA sequence: TGTGCCAGCAGTGAATGGCGGGAGGGCGGCTACGAGCAGTACTTC. Protein product: CASSEWREGGYEQYF.